The 14 T cell receptor beta chains presented below share a single source sample, sequenced in a study of OX40 agonist ivuxolimab in advanced cancers. The protocol was immunoSEQ multiplex PCR, while the TCRdb copy is restricted to in-frame clones and leaves out a portion. The sample lists 30,000 to 40,000 clones, approximately 89% occurring once. The specimen comprised CD4+ or CD8+ T cells sorted from blood, sampled in a trial of the OX40 agonist ivuxolimab. These receptors were taken from an adult with an advanced solid tumor such as melanoma, head and neck, liver or kidney cancer.

The chain is built from TRBV28 and TRBJ2-1; D gene unclear. V was trimmed by 2 bases and J by 9 bases, leaving 14 bases between them. The CDR3 is 14 amino acids. CDR1 is MDHEN, CDR2 SYDVKM, per germline. DNA for the CDR3: TGTGCCAGCAGTTTACTATATTCACCGGTTGAGCAGTTCTTC. This encodes CASSLLYSPVEQFF.

The chain couples TRBV21-1 to TRBJ1-6; the table's TRBD1 call for D was not verified on the DNA. TRBV21-1 is marked as a pseudogene. The CDR3 is made up of 13 amino acids. The CDR3: CASNRTGGSPLHF. DNA of the CDR3: TGTGCCAGCAATAGGACAGGCGGTTCACCCCTCCACTTT.

V and J are TRBV4-1 and TRBJ1-1; D uncertain. CDR1 and CDR2 (germline): MGHRA, YSYEKL. V shed 1 base and J shed 0 bases, with 15 bases lying between them. This CDR3 has 17 residues. The CDR3 here is CASSQAAGLQMNTEAFF. DNA for the CDR3: TGCGCCAGCAGCCAAGCGGCAGGCTTACAGATGAACACTGAAGCTTTCTTT.

The V gene is TRBV21-1, the J gene TRBJ1-2. TRBV21-1 is termed a pseudogene. The CDR3 length is 16 residues. The CDR3 DNA follows: TGTGCCAGCAGCCCCCGAGCGCTTCGGTCCGAGGGAGGCTACACCTTC. Translation: CASSPRALRSEGGYTF.

The CDR3 reads CASSIGTTAKNIQYF. The DNA of the CDR3 is TGTGCCAGTAGTATTGGGACAACAGCCAAAAACATTCAGTACTTC. The chain employs TRBV19 and TRBJ2-4; D is perhaps TRBD1 (6 bases). The CDR3 totals 15 residues. The germline V and J ends were trimmed by 3 bases and 0 bases, with 9 bases remaining between them. Germline V gene sequence: CDR1 LNHDA, CDR2 SQIVND (reference sequence).

The table lists this clone with a count of one. The chain carries TRBV4-2 and TRBJ1-4, with D possibly matching TRBD1 (6 bases). Germline V lookup: CDR1 LGHNA, CDR2 YNFKEQ. The CDR3 is 15 amino acids. V dropped 5 bases and J dropped 5 bases, with 15 bases sitting between them. The chain's CDR3 is CASSETGSRNEKLFF. The CDR3 DNA reads as TGTGCCAGCAGCGAAACAGGGAGTAGGAATGAAAAACTGTTTTTT.

The rearrangement uses TRBV9 and TRBJ2-1, with 8 bases aligning to TRBD2. Germline V gene data show CDR1 as SGDLS and CDR2 as YYNGEE. V was pared by 7 bases and J by 3 bases, with 6 bases of the junction left unmatched. The CDR3 consists of 14 residues. The CDR3 DNA reads as TGTGCCAGCGGAGCGGGAGCTAGCTACAATGAGCAGTTCTTC. Protein sequence: CASGAGASYNEQFF.

This clone was seen once. The chain employs TRBV23-1 and TRBJ1-6; no firm D call. TRBV23-1 counts as an open reading frame of uncertain function. V lost 0 bases and J 8 bases, leaving 14 bases between the germline ends. CDR3 size: 16 residues. The CDR3 loop reads CASSQSGRLFDSPLHF. CDR3 nucleotide sequence: TGCGCCAGCAGTCAATCTGGCCGGCTTTTCGATTCACCCCTCCACTTT.

In nucleotides, the CDR3 is TGTGCCAGCAGTGAATGGGGTGAGCCCTACAATGAGCAGTTCTTC. It encodes CASSEWGEPYNEQFF. The chain couples TRBV25-1 to TRBJ2-1; D gene uncertain. This CDR3 contains 15 residues. In germline, CDR1 is MGHDK, CDR2 SYGVNS. V lost 1 base and J 2 bases, leaving 9 bases between the germline ends.

The chain carries TRBV28 and TRBJ1-3; D gene uncertain. Trimming stripped 3 bases from V and 3 bases from J, with 9 bases between. This CDR3 region has 14 residues. In germline, CDR1 is MDHEN, CDR2 SYDVKM. CDR3: CASSFDRGGNTIYF. The CDR3 DNA reads as TGTGCCAGCAGTTTTGATCGTGGTGGAAACACCATATATTTT.

The genes are TRBV6-5 and TRBJ2-5; 8 bases agree with TRBD2. Germline V gene sequence: CDR1 MNHEY, CDR2 SVGAGI. The junction had 7 bases not matched to a gene; V was cut back by 2 bases and J by 5 bases. CDR3 length: 15 residues. The CDR3 DNA sequence: TGTGCCAGCAGTTACGAGGGACTAGGTTTGGAGACCCAGTACTTC. Its translation is CASSYEGLGLETQYF.

The V call is TRBV5-6, the J call TRBJ2-1; D is perhaps TRBD1 or TRBD2 (5 bases each). CDR3 length: 15 amino acids. V lost 2 bases to trimming and J lost 7 bases, with 16 bases between them. CDR1 is SGHDT, CDR2 YYEEEE, per germline. The CDR3 coding sequence is TGTGCCAGCAGCTTCGCGCAGAGGGGTTTTAATGAGCAGTTCTTC. Residues: CASSFAQRGFNEQFF.

The chain employs TRBV7-9 and TRBJ2-5; D may be TRBD1 (5 bases). V was shortened by 5 bases and J by 5 bases, with 18 bases between the two germline ends. The CDR3 spans 15 residues. In germline, CDR1 is SEHNR, CDR2 FQNEAQ (reference sequence). This CDR3 is CASSQPRDSFETQYF. Here the CDR3 DNA reads TGTGCCAGCAGCCAGCCCAGGGATAGCTTTGAGACCCAGTACTTC.

The rearrangement uses TRBV6-1 and TRBJ2-2, with D maybe TRBD1 (5 bases). V was pared by 3 bases and J by 3 bases, with 11 bases between. Germline CDR1 MNHNS, CDR2 SASEGT. This CDR3 region has 15 residues. This CDR3 is CASSETEGDTGELFF. The CDR3 DNA follows: TGTGCCAGCAGTGAGACAGAAGGCGACACCGGGGAGCTGTTTTTT.